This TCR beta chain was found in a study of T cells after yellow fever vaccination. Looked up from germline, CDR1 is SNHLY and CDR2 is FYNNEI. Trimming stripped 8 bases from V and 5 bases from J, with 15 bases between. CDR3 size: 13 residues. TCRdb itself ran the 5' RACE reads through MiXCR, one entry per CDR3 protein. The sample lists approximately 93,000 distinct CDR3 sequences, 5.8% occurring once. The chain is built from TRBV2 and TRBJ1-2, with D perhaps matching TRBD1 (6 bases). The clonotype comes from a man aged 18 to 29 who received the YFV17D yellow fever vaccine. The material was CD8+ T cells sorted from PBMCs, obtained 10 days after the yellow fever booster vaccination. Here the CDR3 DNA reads TGTGCCAGCGGGGGGGGCAGGAGTTATGGCTACACCTTC. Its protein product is CASGGGRSYGYTF.